This record concerns one TCR beta chain sequence. The record originates from a study of blood T cell repertoires in COVID-19. The overall study: The United States, Italy and Spain provided the acute and convalescent COVID-19 samples. Sample material is recorded as cDNA or gDNA derived from T cells, B-cell-depleted T cells, or PBMCs.

Per the study methods: Estimation of nucleated cell counts relied on the amplification of reference gene primers. The data were produced by immunoSEQ multiplex PCR, yet TCRdb's version contains in-frame clones alone and is incomplete. V and J calls and clone size come straight from that table; D and trimming were deduced from the DNA. Of about 260,000 clones detected, less than 90% appear once; the ten largest clones hold roughly 4%. With 3 bases clipped from V and 2 bases from J, the junction kept 2 bases outside the gene matches. There are 16 residues in the CDR3. Germline CDR1 MNHNS, CDR2 SASEGT. J is TRBJ2-3 and V is TRBV6-1; TRBD2 matches 13 bases. This clonotype was obtained from a man in his sixties who had recovered from COVID-19. Specimen: peripheral blood. CDR3: CASSEGLAGTTDTQYF. Written as DNA, the CDR3 is TGTGCCAGCAGTGAGGGACTAGCGGGGACCACAGATACGCAGTATTTT.